This T cell receptor beta chain was obtained from a study of naive and memory T cell subsets. Study-wide findings and caveats: Possibly reflecting memory cells re-expressing CD45RA, a few larger clonotypes occurred in naive repertoires, especially CD8.

An equimolar mix of two oligonucleotides served as the beta constant-region primer for TRBC1 and TRBC2. Nested alpha and beta constant-region primers with the SP2 primer drove four PCR rounds on ligated cDNA. Ligation attached a single-stranded oligonucleotide with a 12-nucleotide UMI and the SP2 primer to the cDNA 3' end. TCRdb redid the calling of the UMI-ligation and nested PCR reads with MiXCR, one entry per CDR3 protein. The data show 150,000 or so distinct CDR3 sequences, over 20% seen once. Trimming took off 3 bases at V and 1 base at J, with 10 bases between the two ends. This CDR3 spans 14 amino acids. In germline, CDR1 is LNHDA, CDR2 SQIVND (reference sequence). CMV status came from CD4+ T cell IFNgamma after overnight CMV lysate stimulation of fresh PBMCs. Cells stained for CD3, CD4, CD8, CD45RA, CD27 and viability were sorted into four CD45RA/CD27 subsets. This clonotype was observed many times. Its antigen is not known.

The gene calls are TRBV19 and TRBJ2-7; D ambiguous. The origin of this receptor is a human donor in good health. Sequenced material: naive CD4+ T cells from blood. Here the CDR3 reads CASSMNRVSYEQYF. The CDR3 DNA is TGTGCCAGTAGTATGAACCGGGTATCCTACGAGCAGTACTTC.